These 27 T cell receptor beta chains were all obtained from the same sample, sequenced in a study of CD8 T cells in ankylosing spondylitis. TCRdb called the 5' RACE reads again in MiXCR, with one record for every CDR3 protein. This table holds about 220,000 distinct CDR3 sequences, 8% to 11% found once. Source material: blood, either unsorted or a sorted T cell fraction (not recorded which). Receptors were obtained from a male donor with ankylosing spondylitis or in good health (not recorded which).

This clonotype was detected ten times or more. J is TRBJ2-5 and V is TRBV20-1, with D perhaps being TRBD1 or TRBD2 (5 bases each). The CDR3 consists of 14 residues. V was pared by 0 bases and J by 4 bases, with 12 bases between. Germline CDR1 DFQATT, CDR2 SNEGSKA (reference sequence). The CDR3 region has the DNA TGCAGTGCTAGAGATGAGGGGCTAGGAGAGACCCAGTACTTC. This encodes CSARDEGLGETQYF.

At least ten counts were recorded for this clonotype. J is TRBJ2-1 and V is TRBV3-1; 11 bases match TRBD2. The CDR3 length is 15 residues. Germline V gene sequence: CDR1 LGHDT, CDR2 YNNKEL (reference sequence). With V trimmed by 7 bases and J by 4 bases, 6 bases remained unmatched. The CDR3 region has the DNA TGTGCCAGCATTCAGACTAGCGGGGAATACAATGAGCAGTTCTTC. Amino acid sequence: CASIQTSGEYNEQFF.

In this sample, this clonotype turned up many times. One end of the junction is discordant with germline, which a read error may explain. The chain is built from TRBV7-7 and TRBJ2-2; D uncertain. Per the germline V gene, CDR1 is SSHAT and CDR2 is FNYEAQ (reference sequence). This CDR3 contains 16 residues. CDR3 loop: CASSRSVSVDTGELFF. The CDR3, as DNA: TGTGCTAGCAGCAGAAGCGTATCCGTGGACACCGGGGAGCTGTTTTTT.

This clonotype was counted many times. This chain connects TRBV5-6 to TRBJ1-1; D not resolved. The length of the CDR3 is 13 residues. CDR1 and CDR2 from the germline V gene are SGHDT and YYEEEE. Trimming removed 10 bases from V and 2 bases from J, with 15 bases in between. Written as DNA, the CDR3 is TGTGCCGGAAAAATGTGGGGTAACACTGAAGCTTTCTTT. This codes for CAGKMWGNTEAFF.

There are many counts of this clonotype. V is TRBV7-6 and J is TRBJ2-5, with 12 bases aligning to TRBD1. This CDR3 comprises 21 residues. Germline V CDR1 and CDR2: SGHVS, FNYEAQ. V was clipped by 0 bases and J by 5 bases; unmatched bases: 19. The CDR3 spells CASSLALFNGTGGVSLETQYF. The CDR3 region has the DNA TGTGCCAGCAGCTTAGCGCTCTTTAATGGGACAGGGGGCGTGAGTTTGGAGACCCAGTACTTC.

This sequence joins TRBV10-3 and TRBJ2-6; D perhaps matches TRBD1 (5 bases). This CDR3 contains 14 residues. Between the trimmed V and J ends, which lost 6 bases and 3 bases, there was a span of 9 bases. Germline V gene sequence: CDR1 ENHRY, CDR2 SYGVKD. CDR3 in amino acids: CAIRQGNGANVLTF. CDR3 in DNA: TGTGCCATCAGGCAGGGAAATGGGGCCAACGTCCTGACTTTC.

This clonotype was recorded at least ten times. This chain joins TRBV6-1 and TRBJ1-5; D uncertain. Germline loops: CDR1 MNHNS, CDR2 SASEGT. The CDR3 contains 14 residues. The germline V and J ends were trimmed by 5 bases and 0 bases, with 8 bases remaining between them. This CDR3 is CASSQGYSNQPQHF. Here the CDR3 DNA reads TGTGCCAGCAGTCAAGGATATAGCAATCAGCCCCAGCATTTT.

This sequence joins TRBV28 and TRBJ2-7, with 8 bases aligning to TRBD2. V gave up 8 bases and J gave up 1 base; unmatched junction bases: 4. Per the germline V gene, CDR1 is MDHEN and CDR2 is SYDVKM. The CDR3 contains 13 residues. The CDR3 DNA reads TGTGCCAGCTCCGGGGGGGGGTCCTACGAGCAGTACTTC. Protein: CASSGGGSYEQYF.

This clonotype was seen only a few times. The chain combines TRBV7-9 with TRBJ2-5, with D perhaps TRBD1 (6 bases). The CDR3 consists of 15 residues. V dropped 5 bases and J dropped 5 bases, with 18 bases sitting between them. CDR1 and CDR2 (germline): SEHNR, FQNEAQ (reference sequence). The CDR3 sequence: CASSLATGNKETQYF. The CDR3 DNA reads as TGTGCCAGCAGCCTGGCAACAGGGAATAAGGAGACCCAGTACTTC.

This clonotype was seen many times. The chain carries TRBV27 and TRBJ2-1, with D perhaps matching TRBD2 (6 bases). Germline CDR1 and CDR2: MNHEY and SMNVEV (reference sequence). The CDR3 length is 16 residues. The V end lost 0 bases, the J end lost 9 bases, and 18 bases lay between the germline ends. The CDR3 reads CASSLSRLPGDSEQFF. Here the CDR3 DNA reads TGTGCCAGCAGTTTATCAAGACTACCCGGGGACTCTGAGCAGTTCTTC.

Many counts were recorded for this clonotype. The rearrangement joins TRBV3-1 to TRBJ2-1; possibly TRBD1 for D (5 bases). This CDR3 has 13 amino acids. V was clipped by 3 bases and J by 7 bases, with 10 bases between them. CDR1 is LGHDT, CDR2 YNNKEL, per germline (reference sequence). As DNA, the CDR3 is TGTGCCAGCAGCCACGAGACAGCAAATGAGCAGTTCTTC. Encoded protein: CASSHETANEQFF.

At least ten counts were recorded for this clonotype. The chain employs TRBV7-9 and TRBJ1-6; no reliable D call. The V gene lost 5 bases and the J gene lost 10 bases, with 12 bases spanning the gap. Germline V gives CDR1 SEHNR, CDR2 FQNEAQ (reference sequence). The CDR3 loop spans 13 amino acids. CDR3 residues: CASSPQEGSPLHF. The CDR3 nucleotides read TGTGCCAGCAGCCCCCAGGAGGGCTCACCCCTCCACTTT.

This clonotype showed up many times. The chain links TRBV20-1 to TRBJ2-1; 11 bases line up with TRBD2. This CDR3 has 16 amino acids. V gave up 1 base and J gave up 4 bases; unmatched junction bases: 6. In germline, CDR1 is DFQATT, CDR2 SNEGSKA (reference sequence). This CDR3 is CSARVSGGAKYNEQFF. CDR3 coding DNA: TGCAGTGCTAGAGTTAGCGGGGGGGCGAAGTACAATGAGCAGTTCTTC.

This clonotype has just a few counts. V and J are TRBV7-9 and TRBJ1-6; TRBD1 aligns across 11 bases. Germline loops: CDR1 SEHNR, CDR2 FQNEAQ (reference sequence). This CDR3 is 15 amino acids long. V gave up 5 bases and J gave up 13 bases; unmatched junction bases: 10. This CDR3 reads CASSLGQGALFPLHF. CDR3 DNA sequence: TGTGCCAGCAGCCTTGGACAGGGGGCCTTATTTCCCCTCCACTTT.

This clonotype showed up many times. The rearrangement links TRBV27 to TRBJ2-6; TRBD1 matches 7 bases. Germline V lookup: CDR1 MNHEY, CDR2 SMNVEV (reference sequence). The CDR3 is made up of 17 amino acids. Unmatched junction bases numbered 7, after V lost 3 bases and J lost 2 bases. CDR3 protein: CASSFDTGAAGANVLTF. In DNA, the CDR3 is TGTGCCAGCAGTTTCGATACAGGGGCTGCTGGGGCCAACGTCCTGACTTTC.

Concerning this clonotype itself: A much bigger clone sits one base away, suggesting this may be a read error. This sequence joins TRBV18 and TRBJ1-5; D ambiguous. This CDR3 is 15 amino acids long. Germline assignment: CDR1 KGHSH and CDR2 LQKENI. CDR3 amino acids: CASSPASDSNQPKHF. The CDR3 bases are TGTGCCAGCTCACCGGCGTCCGATAGCAATCAGCCCAAGCATTTT.

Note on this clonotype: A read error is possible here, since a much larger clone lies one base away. The CDR3 reads CASSFPLAVGTQYF. DNA for the CDR3: TGTGCCAGCAGCTTCCCCCTAGCGGTTGGAACCCAGTACTTC. This chain joins TRBV7-9 and TRBJ2-5, with TRBD2 matching 7 bases. The germline V gene has CDR1 SEHNR and CDR2 FQNEAQ (reference sequence). CDR3 length: 14 residues. The V gene end was trimmed by 3 bases and the J gene end by 8 bases; junction bases not matched to a gene: 9.

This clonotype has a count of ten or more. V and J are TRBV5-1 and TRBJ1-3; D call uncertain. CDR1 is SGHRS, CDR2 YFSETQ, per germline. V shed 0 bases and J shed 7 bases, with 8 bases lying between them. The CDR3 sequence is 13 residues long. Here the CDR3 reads CASSLDGRNTIYF. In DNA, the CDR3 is TGCGCCAGCAGCTTGGATGGCCGGAACACCATATATTTT.

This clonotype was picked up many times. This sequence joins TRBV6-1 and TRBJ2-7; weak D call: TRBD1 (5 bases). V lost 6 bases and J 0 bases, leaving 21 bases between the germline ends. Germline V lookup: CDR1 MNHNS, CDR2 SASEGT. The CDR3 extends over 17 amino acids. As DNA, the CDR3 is TGTGCCAGCAGCCCTTCAGGGTCGGCCTTGAGCTCCTACGAGCAGTACTTC. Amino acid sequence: CASSPSGSALSSYEQYF.

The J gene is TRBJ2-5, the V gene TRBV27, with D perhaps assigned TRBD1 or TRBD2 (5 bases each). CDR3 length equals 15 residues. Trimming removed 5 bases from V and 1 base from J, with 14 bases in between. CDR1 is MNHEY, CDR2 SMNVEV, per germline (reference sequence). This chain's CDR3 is CASSPLGPSQETQYF. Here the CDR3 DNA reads TGTGCCAGCAGTCCCTTGGGACCGTCCCAAGAGACCCAGTACTTC.

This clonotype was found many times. The CDR3 region is CASSFSGTSGTDTQYF. The CDR3 DNA is TGTGCCAGCAGCTTTTCCGGGACTAGCGGCACAGATACGCAGTATTTT. The chain has TRBV7-8 and TRBJ2-3, with 10 bases lining up with TRBD2. Germline CDR1 SGHVS, CDR2 FQNEAQ. The CDR3 has 16 amino acids. Unmatched junction bases numbered 4, after V lost 3 bases and J lost 1 base.

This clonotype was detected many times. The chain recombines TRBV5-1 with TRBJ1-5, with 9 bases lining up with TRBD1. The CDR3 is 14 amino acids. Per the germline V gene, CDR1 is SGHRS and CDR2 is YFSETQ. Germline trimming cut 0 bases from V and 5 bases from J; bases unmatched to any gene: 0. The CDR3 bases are TGCGCCAGCAGCTTGGGGACAGGGGATCAGCCCCAGCATTTT. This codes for CASSLGTGDQPQHF.

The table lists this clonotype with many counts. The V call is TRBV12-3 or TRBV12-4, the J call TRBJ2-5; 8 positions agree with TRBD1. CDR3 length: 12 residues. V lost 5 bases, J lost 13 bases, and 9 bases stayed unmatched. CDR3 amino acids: CASSTGQGQAYF. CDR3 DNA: TGTGCCAGCAGTACCGGACAGGGCCAAGCGTACTTC.

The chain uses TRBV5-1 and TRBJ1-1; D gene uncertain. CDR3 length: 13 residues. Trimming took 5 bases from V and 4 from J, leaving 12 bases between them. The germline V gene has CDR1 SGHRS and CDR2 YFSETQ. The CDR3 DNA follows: TGCGCCAGCAGTTTAGCGGGTTTCACTGAAGCTTTCTTT. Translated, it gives CASSLAGFTEAFF. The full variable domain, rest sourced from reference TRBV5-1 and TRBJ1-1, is KAGVTQTPRYLIKTRGQQVTLSCSPISGHRSVSWYQQTPGQGLQFLFEYFSETQRNKGNFPGRFSGRQFSNSRSEMNVSTLELGDSALYLCASSLAGFTEAFFGQGTRLTVV.

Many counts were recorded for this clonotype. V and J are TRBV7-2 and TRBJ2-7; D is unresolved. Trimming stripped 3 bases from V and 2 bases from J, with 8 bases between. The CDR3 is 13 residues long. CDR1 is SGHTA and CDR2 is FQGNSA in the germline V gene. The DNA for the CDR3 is TGTGCCAGCAGCTTCAACGGACCCTACGAGCAGTACTTC. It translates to CASSFNGPYEQYF.

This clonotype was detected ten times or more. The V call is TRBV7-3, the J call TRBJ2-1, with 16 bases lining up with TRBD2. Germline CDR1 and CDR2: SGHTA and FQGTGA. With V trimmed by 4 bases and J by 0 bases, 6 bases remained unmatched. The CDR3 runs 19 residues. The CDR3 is CASSSKGLAGGSSYNEQFF. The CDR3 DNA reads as TGTGCCAGCAGCTCAAAGGGACTAGCGGGAGGGAGCTCCTACAATGAGCAGTTCTTC.

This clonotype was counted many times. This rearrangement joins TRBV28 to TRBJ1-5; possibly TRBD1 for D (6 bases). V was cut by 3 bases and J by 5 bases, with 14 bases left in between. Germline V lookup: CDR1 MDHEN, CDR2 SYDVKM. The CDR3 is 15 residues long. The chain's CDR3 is CASSFSGAGYQPQHF. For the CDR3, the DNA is TGTGCCAGCAGTTTCTCAGGGGCAGGCTATCAGCCCCAGCATTTT.